Listed here is a single T cell receptor beta chain. This sample was included in a study of T cells in Graves' hyperthyroidism and ophthalmopathy. The source material, RNA transcripts, was used to amplify TCR beta CDR3 regions. The TCR CDR3 first-round RT-PCR relied on the HTBI primer set. Via MiXCR, TCRdb re-called the multiplex PCR reads, giving one row per CDR3 protein. The data contain 550,000 to 800,000 distinct CDR3 sequences, 15% to 20% of them seen just once; the ten biggest clones take up around 15%. The CDR3 length is 14 residues. V gave up 3 bases and J gave up 7 bases, with 13 bases separating them.

The V gene is TRBV12-3 or TRBV12-4, the J gene TRBJ2-1; the D is unclear. Sequencing input: blood. The sequence was collected from a man aged 50 to 59 with Graves' hyperthyroidism. The chain's CDR3 is CASSFFDSSNEQFF. The CDR3 coding sequence is TGTGCCAGCAGTTTTTTCGATAGTTCTAATGAGCAGTTCTTC.